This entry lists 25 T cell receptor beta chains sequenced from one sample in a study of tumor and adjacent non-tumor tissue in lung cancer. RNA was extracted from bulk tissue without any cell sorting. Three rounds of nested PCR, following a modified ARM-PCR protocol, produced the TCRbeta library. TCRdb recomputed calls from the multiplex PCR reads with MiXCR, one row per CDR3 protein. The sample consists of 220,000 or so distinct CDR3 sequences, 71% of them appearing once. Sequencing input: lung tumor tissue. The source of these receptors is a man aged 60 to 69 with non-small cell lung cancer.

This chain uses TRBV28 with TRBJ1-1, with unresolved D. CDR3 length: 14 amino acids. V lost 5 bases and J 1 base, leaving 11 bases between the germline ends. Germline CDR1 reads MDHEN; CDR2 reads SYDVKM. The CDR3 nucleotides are TGTGCCAGCAGTCGCCTCTCAGGGAACACTGAAGCTTTCTTT. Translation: CASSRLSGNTEAFF.

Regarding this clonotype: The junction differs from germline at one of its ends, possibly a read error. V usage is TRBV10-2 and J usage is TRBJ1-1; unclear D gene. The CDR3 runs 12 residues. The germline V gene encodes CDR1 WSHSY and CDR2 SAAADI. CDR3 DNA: TGCGCCAGCAGTGAGCGAGTGACTGGAGCTTTCTTT. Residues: CASSERVTGAFF.

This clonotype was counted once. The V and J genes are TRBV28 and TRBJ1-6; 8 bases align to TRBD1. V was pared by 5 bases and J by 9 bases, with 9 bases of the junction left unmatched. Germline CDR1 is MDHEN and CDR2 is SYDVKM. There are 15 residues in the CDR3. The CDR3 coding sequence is TGTGCCAGCAGTCCACAGGACAGGGTTGCTTCACCCCTCCACTTT. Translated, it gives CASSPQDRVASPLHF.

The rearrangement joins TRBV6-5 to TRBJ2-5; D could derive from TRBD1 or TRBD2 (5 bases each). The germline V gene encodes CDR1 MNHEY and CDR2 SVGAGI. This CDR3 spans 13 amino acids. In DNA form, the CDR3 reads TGTGGCATCAGTTACTCGATGGGGGTGACCCAGTACTTC. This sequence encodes CGISYSMGVTQYF.

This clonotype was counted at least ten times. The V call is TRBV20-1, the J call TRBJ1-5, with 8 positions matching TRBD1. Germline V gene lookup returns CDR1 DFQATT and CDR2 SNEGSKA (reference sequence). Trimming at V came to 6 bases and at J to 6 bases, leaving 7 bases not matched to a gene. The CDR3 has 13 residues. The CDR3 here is CSAKTGAGQPQHF. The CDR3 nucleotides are TGCAGTGCCAAGACAGGGGCGGGTCAGCCCCAGCATTTT.

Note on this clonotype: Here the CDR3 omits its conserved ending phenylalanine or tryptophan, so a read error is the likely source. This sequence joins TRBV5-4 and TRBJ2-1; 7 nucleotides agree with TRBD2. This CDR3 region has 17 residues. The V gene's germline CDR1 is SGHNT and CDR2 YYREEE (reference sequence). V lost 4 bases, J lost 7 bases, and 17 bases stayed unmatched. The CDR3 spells CASSHPLGEGPRNEQFS. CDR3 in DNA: TGTGCCAGCAGCCACCCCCTCGGGGAGGGCCCTCGGAATGAGCAGTTCTCA.

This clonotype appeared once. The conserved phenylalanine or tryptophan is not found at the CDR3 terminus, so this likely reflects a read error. CDR3 residues: CSRGTDSYEQYL. CDR3 bases: TGCAGCAGGGGGACGGACTCCTACGAGCAGTACCTC. V and J are TRBV29-1 and TRBJ2-7; tentatively, D is TRBD1 (6 bases). Germline CDR1 is SQVTM and CDR2 is ANQGSEA. The CDR3 is made up of 12 amino acids. The germline V and J ends were trimmed by 8 bases and 0 bases, with 11 bases remaining between them.

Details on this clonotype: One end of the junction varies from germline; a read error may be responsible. The CDR3 here is CTSSSGQGLAAEETQYF. CDR3 DNA sequence: TGTACCAGCAGCTCGGGGCAGGGACTAGCGGCAGAAGAGACCCAGTACTTC. The chain uses TRBV11-2 and TRBJ2-5, with 11 bases lining up with TRBD2. The CDR3 is 17 residues long. Germline CDR1 is SGHAT and CDR2 is FQNNGV.

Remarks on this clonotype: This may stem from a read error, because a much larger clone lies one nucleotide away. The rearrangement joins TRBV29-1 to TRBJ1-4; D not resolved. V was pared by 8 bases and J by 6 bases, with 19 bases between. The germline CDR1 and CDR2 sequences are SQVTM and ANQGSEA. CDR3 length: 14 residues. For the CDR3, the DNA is TGCAGCTTTGTCGGTGGGTCGTCTGATGAAAAACTGTTTTTT. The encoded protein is CSFVGGSSDEKLFF.

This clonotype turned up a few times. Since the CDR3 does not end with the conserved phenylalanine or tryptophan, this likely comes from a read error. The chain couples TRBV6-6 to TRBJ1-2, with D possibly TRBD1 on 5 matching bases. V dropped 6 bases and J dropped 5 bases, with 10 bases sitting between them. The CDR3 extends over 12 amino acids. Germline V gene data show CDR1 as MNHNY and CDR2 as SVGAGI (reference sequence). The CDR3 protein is CASSQGRYGYTL. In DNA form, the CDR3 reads TGTGCCAGCAGCCAGGGCCGATATGGCTACACCTTA.

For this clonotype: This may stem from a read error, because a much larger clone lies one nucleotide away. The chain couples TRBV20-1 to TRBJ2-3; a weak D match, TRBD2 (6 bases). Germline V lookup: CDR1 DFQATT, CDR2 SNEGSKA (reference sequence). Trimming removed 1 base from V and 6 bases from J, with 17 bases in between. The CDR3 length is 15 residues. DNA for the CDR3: TGCAGTGCTAGAGGGAGGGGATGGCGGAGTGATACGCAGTATTTT. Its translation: CSARGRGWRSDTQYF.

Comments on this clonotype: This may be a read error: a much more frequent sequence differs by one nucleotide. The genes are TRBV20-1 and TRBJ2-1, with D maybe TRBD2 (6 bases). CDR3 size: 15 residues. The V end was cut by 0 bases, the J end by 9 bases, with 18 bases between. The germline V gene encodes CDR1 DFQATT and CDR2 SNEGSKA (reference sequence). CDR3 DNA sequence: TGCAGTGCTAGAGATCGAAGACAAGCGGGTACTGAGCAGTTCTTC. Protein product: CSARDRRQAGTEQFF.

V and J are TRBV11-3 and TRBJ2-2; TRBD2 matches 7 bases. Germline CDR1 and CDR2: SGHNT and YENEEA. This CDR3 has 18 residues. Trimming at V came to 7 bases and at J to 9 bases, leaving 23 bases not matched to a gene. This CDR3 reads CASNPRGTGGYRAWELFF. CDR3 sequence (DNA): TGTGCCAGCAACCCCCGGGGAACGGGAGGATACAGAGCCTGGGAGCTGTTTTTT.

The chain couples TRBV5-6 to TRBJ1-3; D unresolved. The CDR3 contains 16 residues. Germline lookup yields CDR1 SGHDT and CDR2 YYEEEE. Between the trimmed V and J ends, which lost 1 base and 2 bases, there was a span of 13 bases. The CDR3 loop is CASSLYAGTAGNTIYF. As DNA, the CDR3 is TGTGCCAGCAGCTTGTACGCGGGAACGGCTGGAAACACCATATATTTT. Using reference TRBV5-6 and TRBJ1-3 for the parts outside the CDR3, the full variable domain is DAGVTQSPTHLIKTRGQQVTLRCSPKSGHDTVSWYQQALGQGPQFIFQYYEEEERQRGNFPDRFSGHQFPNYSSELNVNALLLGDSALYLCASSLYAGTAGNTIYFGEGSWLTVV.

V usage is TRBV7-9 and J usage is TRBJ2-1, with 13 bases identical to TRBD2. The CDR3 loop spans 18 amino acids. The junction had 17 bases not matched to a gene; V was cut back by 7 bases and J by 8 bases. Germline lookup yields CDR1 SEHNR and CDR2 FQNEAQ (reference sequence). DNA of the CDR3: TGTGCCAGCAACTTGGACTTTCGACTAGCGGGAGGAGGCGATGAGCAGTTCTTC. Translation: CASNLDFRLAGGGDEQFF. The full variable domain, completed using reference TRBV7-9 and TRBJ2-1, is DTGVSQNPRHKITKRGQNVTFRCDPISEHNRLYWYRQTLGQGPEFLTYFQNEAQLEKSRLLSDRFSAERPKGSFSTLEIQRTEQGDSAMYLCASNLDFRLAGGGDEQFFGPGTRLTVL.

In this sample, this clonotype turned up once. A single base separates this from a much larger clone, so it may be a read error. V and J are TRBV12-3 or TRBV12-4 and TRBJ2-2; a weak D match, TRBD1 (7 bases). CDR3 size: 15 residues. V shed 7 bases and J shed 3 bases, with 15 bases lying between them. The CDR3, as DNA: TGTGCCAGCACCTCCCGGAGGGGGCACACCGGGGAGCTGTTTTTT. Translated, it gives CASTSRRGHTGELFF.

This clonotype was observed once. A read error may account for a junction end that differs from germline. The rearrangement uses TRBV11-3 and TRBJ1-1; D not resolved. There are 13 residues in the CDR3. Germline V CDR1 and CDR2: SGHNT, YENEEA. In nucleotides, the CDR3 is TGTGCCAGCAGCTTAGTCGAGAACACTGGAGCTTTCTTT. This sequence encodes CASSLVENTGAFF.

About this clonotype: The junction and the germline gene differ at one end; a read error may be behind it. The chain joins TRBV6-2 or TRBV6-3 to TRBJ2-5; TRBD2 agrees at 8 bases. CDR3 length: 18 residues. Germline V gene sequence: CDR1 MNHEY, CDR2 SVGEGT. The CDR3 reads CVSSYVTSGSRDQETQYF. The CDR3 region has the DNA TGTGTCAGCAGTTACGTTACCAGCGGGAGCAGGGACCAAGAGACCCAGTACTTC.

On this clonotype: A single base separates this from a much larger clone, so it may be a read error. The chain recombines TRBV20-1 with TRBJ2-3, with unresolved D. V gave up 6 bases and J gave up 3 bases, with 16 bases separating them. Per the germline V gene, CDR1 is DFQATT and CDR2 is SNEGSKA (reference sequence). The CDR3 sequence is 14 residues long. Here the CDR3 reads CSAVTLIMTDTQYF. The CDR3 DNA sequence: TGCAGTGCAGTGACTCTCATAATGACAGATACGCAGTATTTT.

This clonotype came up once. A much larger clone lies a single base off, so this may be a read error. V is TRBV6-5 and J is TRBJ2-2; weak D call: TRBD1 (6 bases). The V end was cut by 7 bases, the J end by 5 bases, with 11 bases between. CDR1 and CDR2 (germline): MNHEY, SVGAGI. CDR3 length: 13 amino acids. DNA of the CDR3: TGTGCCAGCATGAAGGGGGAGACCGGGGAGCTGTTTTTT. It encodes CASMKGETGELFF.

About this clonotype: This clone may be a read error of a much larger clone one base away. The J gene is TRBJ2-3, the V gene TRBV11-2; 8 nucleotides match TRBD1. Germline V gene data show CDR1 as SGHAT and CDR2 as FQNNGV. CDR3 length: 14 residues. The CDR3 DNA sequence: TGTGCCAGCAGCCCAGACAGGGGCGCAGATATGCAGTATTTT. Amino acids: CASSPDRGADMQYF.

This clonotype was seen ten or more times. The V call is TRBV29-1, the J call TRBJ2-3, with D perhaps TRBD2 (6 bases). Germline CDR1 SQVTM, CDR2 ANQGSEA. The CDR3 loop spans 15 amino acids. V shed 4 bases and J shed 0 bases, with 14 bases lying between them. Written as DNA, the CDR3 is TGCAGCGTTGTTCGGGGGACCCGTAGCACAGATACGCAGTATTTT. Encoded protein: CSVVRGTRSTDTQYF.

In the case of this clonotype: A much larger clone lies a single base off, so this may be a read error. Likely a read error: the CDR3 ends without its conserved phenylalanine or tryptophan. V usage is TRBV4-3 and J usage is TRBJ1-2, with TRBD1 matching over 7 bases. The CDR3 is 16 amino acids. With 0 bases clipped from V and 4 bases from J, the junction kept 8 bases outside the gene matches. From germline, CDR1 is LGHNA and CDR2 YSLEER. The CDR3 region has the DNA TGCGCCAGCAGCCAAGATCTGGGCAGGGGGTTCTATGGCTACACCATC. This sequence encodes CASSQDLGRGFYGYTI.

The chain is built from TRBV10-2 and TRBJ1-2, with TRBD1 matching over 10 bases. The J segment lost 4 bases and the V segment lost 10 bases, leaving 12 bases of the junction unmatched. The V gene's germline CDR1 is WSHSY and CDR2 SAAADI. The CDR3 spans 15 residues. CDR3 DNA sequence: TGCGCCACCGGGACAGGGGTTTATGGAAGCTATGGCTACACCTTC. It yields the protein CATGTGVYGSYGYTF.

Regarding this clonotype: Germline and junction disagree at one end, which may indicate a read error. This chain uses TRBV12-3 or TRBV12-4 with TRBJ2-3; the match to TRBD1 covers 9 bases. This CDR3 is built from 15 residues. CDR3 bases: TGTGTCAGCAGGGGACAGGGCACTAGCACAGATACGCAGTATTTT. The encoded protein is CVSRGQGTSTDTQYF.